This TCR beta chain is drawn from a study of Ad26.COV2.S vaccination and SARS-CoV-2 variants. On the study more broadly: Enrollment placed the donor in the COV1001 Ad26.COV2.S trial arm. The study gave Ad26.COV2.S intramuscularly, once or twice 56 days apart.

The method was immunoSEQ multiplex PCR; TCRdb's version includes in-frame clones alone and lacks a portion of them. The sample records roughly 460,000 clones, roughly 87% being singletons. Germline lookup yields CDR1 SGHDT and CDR2 YYEEEE. Trimming took 0 bases from V and 4 from J, leaving 7 bases between them. CDR3 length: 14 amino acids. Treatment indicated: some 20 received Ad26.COV2.S at low or high dose, single or two shots; 5 received placebo; per-sample allocation not given. On day 63 after the first injection, vaccine and placebo recipients gave samples. The donor's status was that of an adult aged 18-55 years in Boston.

The sequences come from peripheral blood, collected in a trial of Ad26.COV2.S vaccine versus placebo. The rearrangement links TRBV5-6 to TRBJ2-2; D might be TRBD1 (5 bases). The sequence was collected from a person between 18 and 65 years old who received the Ad26.COV2.S COVID-19 vaccine or a placebo. The CDR3 protein is CASSLGRATGELFF. CDR3 nucleotide sequence: TGTGCCAGCAGCTTGGGCAGGGCCACCGGGGAGCTGTTTTTT.